This TCR beta chain was identified in a study of blood T cell repertoires in COVID-19. On the study more broadly: T cells, B-cell-depleted T cells, or PBMCs provided the cDNA or gDNA that served as material.

Seattle's cohort entered during active infection and was followed longitudinally. The ends were cut back, 6 bases at V and 1 base at J, with 9 bases in the middle. CDR1 is MDHEN and CDR2 is SYDVKM in the germline V gene. The CDR3 loop spans 13 amino acids. Sequencing was performed with immunoSEQ multiplex PCR; in TCRdb, only in-frame clones are kept and a portion is missing. The sample shows 68,000 or so clones, over 75% of them seen only once. This chain connects TRBV28 to TRBJ1-1; a possible D gene is TRBD1 (5 bases). The material sequenced was peripheral blood. This TCR was sampled from a man aged 40-49 years with COVID-19, enrolled during active disease. CDR3 residues: CASRSTENTEAFF. The CDR3 bases are TGTGCCAGCAGGTCGACAGAGAACACTGAAGCTTTCTTT.